One and the same sample provided the 15 T cell receptor beta chains below, sequenced in a study of T-cell reconstitution after alpha-beta-depleted transplantation in children. The TCRbeta library incorporated unique molecular identifiers. MiXCR, applied by TCRdb to the PCR reads, yields one record per CDR3 protein. The repertoire consists of approximately 250,000 distinct CDR3 sequences, with approximately 9.8% occurring once and the leading ten covering about 4.9%. This material consisted of PBMCs from the stem cell graft donor, taken from the stem cell graft. The receptor source for this set is a human donor who donated a stem cell graft to a child with SCID.

This clonotype was seen ten or more times. V and J are TRBV5-1 and TRBJ1-1; 9 nucleotides line up with TRBD1. The CDR3 spans 14 residues. Germline V CDR1 and CDR2: SGHRS, YFSETQ. The V gene end was trimmed by 3 bases and the J gene end by 4 bases; junction bases not matched to a gene: 4. CDR3 region: CASSSQTGGTEAFF. DNA for the CDR3: TGCGCCAGCAGCTCGCAGACAGGGGGCACTGAAGCTTTCTTT.

This chain joins TRBV12-3 or TRBV12-4 and TRBJ2-1; no reliable D call. This CDR3 contains 14 residues. Trimming pared 5 bases from V and 4 bases from J, leaving 12 bases between. CDR3: CASSPSRPYNEQFF. CDR3 DNA sequence: TGTGCCAGCAGTCCGTCTCGGCCGTACAATGAGCAGTTCTTC.

This clonotype was detected many times. The chain links TRBV4-1 to TRBJ2-1; 9 bases fit TRBD1. In germline, CDR1 is MGHRA, CDR2 YSYEKL. This CDR3 has 14 amino acids. J gave up 8 bases and V 8 bases, and 10 bases lay outside the gene matches. In nucleotides, the CDR3 is TGCGCCAGCTCCACCGGGACAGGGCACTATGAGCAGTTCTTC. As protein: CASSTGTGHYEQFF.

The sample holds many counts of this clonotype. V usage is TRBV28 and J usage is TRBJ2-5, with 9 bases lining up with TRBD1. The ends lost 5 bases at V and 1 base at J; junction bases unmatched: 8. The germline CDR1 and CDR2 sequences are MDHEN and SYDVKM. This CDR3 spans 16 amino acids. In DNA, the CDR3 is TGTGCCAGCAGTCCCCAAACAGGGGGCTCCCAAGAGACCCAGTACTTC. As protein: CASSPQTGGSQETQYF.

This clonotype has at least ten counts. The chain has TRBV18 and TRBJ2-1; TRBD2 might be the D (6 bases). CDR3 length equals 14 residues. Germline lookup yields CDR1 KGHSH and CDR2 LQKENI. V was trimmed by 4 bases and J by 5 bases, leaving 12 bases between them. The CDR3 DNA sequence: TGTGCCAGCTCACTGCTAGCGTTTGACAATGAGCAGTTCTTC. Translating it yields CASSLLAFDNEQFF.

This clonotype was counted ten times or more. This sequence joins TRBV15 and TRBJ1-2, with D tentatively TRBD1 (6 bases). Trimming cost V 1 base and J 4 bases, with 16 bases left between them. CDR1 LNHNV and CDR2 YYDKDF come from the germline V gene (reference sequence). The CDR3 totals 16 residues. Written as DNA, the CDR3 is TGTGCCACCAGCAGAGGAGTAACCGGGACACCCTATGGCTACACCTTC. Translation: CATSRGVTGTPYGYTF.

The sample holds many counts of this clonotype. The V and J genes are TRBV9 and TRBJ2-7, with TRBD1 matching 7 bases. The germline V gene encodes CDR1 SGDLS and CDR2 YYNGEE. With V trimmed by 0 bases and J by 2 bases, 5 bases remained unmatched. This CDR3 is built from 15 residues. The CDR3 DNA reads TGTGCCAGCAGCGTAGGGGGACAGCTCACCTACGAGCAGTACTTC. Translation: CASSVGGQLTYEQYF.

Many counts were recorded for this clonotype. The chain combines TRBV5-6 with TRBJ2-3; perhaps TRBD2 as D (5 bases). CDR1 SGHDT and CDR2 YYEEEE come from the germline V gene. The CDR3 totals 14 residues. V was trimmed by 2 bases and J by 5 bases, leaving 12 bases between them. The CDR3 DNA reads TGTGCCAGCAGCTTCGGGTGGGCGGGAGATACGCAGTATTTT. Residues: CASSFGWAGDTQYF. Variable domain in full (rest from reference TRBV5-6 and TRBJ2-3): DAGVTQSPTHLIKTRGQQVTLRCSPKSGHDTVSWYQQALGQGPQFIFQYYEEEERQRGNFPDRFSGHQFPNYSSELNVNALLLGDSALYLCASSFGWAGDTQYFGPGTRLTVL.

This clonotype was seen at least ten times. The rearrangement uses TRBV12-3 or TRBV12-4 and TRBJ1-5; 8 positions agree with TRBD1. Trimming removed 4 bases from V and 1 base from J; junction bases left unmatched: 6. The CDR3 has 16 amino acids. Written as DNA, the CDR3 is TGTGCCAGCAGTTCCGGGACAGGAAGAAGCAATCAGCCCCAGCATTTT. Residues: CASSSGTGRSNQPQHF.

At least ten counts were recorded for this clonotype. The chain joins TRBV6-5 to TRBJ1-2, with unresolved D. The V end lost 0 bases, the J end lost 5 bases, and 10 bases lay between the germline ends. The V gene's germline CDR1 is MNHEY and CDR2 SVGAGI. The CDR3 extends over 14 amino acids. In nucleotides, the CDR3 is TGTGCCAGCAGTTACTCGTGGGAGGGATATGGCTACACCTTC. This codes for CASSYSWEGYGYTF.

The V gene is TRBV20-1, the J gene TRBJ2-3, with D hard to call. The germline V gene encodes CDR1 DFQATT and CDR2 SNEGSKA (reference sequence). V shed 4 bases and J shed 0 bases, with 8 bases lying between them. This CDR3 is built from 13 residues. The CDR3 spells CSAMGCSTDTQYF. The CDR3 nucleotides are TGCAGTGCTATGGGTTGTAGCACAGATACGCAGTATTTT.

This clonotype occurred many times. The chain has TRBV5-6 and TRBJ2-7, with TRBD1 identical over 10 bases. Germline CDR1 reads SGHDT; CDR2 reads YYEEEE. V lost 3 bases to trimming and J lost 4 bases; unmatched junction nucleotides: 7. This CDR3 has 15 residues. In DNA, the CDR3 is TGTGCCAGCAGCTCGTCGACAGGGGGCAGGTACGAGCAGTACTTC. It is translated as CASSSSTGGRYEQYF.

The table lists this clonotype with a few counts. J is TRBJ2-7 and V is TRBV6-1, with a possible D match to TRBD2 (7 bases). CDR3 size: 17 residues. The V and J ends lost 6 bases and 3 bases respectively, with 24 bases between them. Germline CDR1 reads MNHNS; CDR2 reads SASEGT. For the CDR3, the DNA is TGTGCCAGCAGAGTTACGGGGGCGGGGGCCAAGAACTACGAGCAGTACTTC. The encoded protein is CASRVTGAGAKNYEQYF.

This clonotype was picked up a small number of times. The chain has TRBV20-1 and TRBJ1-3; 8 nucleotides line up with TRBD1. There are 17 residues in the CDR3. Germline V gene lookup returns CDR1 DFQATT and CDR2 SNEGSKA (reference sequence). Trimming removed 0 bases from V and 1 base from J; junction bases left unmatched: 8. The CDR3 nucleotides read TGCAGTGCTAGAGATATAGGACAGGGTTCGTCTGGAAACACCATATATTTT. Residues: CSARDIGQGSSGNTIYF.

This clonotype has at least ten counts. This chain uses TRBV7-6 with TRBJ2-3, with a possible D match to TRBD2 (6 bases). From germline, CDR1 is SGHVS and CDR2 FNYEAQ. V gave up 8 bases and J gave up 0 bases, with 18 bases separating them. The CDR3 runs to 16 residues. CDR3 nucleotide sequence: TGTGCCAGCGGGCTAGCGCCGGATGGGAGCACAGATACGCAGTATTTT. Its translation: CASGLAPDGSTDTQYF.